Detailed here is one TCR beta chain. Looked up from germline, CDR1 is SGHTA and CDR2 is FQGTGA. V lost 1 base and J lost 11, with 15 bases in between. CDR3 length: 13 amino acids. This entry comes from a study of blood T cell repertoires in COVID-19. TCRdb's table, derived via immunoSEQ multiplex PCR, lists solely in-frame clones and lacks some. The table records approximately 100,000 clones, 84% of them present only once. The TCR originated in a human donor in a cohort sampled during active or convalescent COVID-19. The specimen sequenced was peripheral blood. The chain has TRBV7-3 and TRBJ2-7, with D possibly matching TRBD1 (6 bases). The CDR3 spells CASSLNPRGEEYF. The CDR3 DNA reads as TGTGCCAGCAGCTTAAACCCCAGGGGAGAGGAGTACTTC.